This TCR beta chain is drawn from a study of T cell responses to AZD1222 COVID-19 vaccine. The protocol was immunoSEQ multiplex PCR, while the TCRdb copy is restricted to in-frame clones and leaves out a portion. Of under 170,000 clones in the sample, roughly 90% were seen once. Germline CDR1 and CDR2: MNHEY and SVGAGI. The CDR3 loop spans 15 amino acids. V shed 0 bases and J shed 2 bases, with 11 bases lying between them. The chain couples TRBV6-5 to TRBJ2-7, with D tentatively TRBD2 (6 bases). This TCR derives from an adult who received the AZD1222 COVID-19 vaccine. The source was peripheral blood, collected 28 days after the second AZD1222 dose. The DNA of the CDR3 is TGTGCCAGCAGTTACTCCGGCAGGAGGGCCTACGAGCAGTACTTC. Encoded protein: CASSYSGRRAYEQYF.